This T cell receptor beta chain comes out of a study of T cells in Graves' hyperthyroidism and ophthalmopathy. Study-level findings and limits: Among clonotypes expanded in thyroid above 0.001, most were also found in blood.

There were TCR beta CDR3 regions amplified from RNA transcripts. Primed by the HTBI set, a first-round RT-PCR was run on the TCR CDR3. TCRdb reprocessed the multiplex PCR reads via MiXCR and lists one record per CDR3 protein. The profile covers around 280,000 distinct CDR3 sequences, with about an eighth appearing a single time and 7.8% taken by the ten largest. This clonotype was counted many times. The antigen is not known. CDR3 length: 14 amino acids. Germline lookup yields CDR1 MNHEY and CDR2 SMNVEV (reference sequence). V was cut by 7 bases and J by 0 bases, with 13 bases left in between. The receptor's source is a woman aged 25-40 years with Graves' hyperthyroidism that later progressed to Graves' ophthalmopathy. The specimen was blood. The chain recombines TRBV27 with TRBJ2-7; perhaps TRBD2 as D (6 bases). CDR3 DNA: TGTGCCAGCACCCACCGGGACTCCTCCTACGAGCAGTACTTC. Translation gives CASTHRDSSYEQYF.